The clone carrying this T cell receptor beta chain turned up a few times. Its target is unknown. If no ophthalmopathy progression occurred within 18 months, Graves' hyperthyroidism was stable. The data belong to a study of T cells in Graves' hyperthyroidism and ophthalmopathy. As for the study in general: Blood from the periphery was taken at initial diagnosis, before any treatment. Study-level results: Stable hyperthyroidism was told apart from ophthalmopathy by a model built on 13 V-J features.

Germline lookup yields CDR1 MNHEY and CDR2 SVGAGI. The ends were cut back, 1 base at V and 2 bases at J, with 11 bases in the middle. The CDR3 runs to 15 residues. Template material for amplifying TCR beta CDR3 regions consisted of RNA transcripts. HTBI primers drove first-round RT-PCR of the TCR CDR3. TCRdb processed the multiplex PCR reads anew with MiXCR; each CDR3 protein has one entry. The profile shows roughly 800,000 distinct CDR3 sequences, 38% of them singletons. Sequences were obtained from blood. This TCR was sampled from a young man with Graves' hyperthyroidism. The chain couples TRBV6-5 to TRBJ1-2; perhaps TRBD1 as D (5 bases). The CDR3 reads CASSYLQGPNYGYTF. CDR3 in DNA: TGTGCCAGCAGTTACTTGCAGGGTCCGAACTATGGCTACACCTTC.